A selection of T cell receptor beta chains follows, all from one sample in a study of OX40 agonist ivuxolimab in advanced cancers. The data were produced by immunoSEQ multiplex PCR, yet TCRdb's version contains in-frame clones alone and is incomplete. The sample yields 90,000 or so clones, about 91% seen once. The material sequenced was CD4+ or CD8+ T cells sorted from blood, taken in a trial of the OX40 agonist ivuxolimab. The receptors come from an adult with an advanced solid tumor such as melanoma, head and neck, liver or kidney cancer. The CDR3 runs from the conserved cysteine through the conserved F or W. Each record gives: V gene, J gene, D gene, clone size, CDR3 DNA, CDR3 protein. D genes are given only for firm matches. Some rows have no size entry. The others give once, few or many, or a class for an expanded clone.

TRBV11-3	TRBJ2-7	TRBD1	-	TGTGCCAGCAGCCCGGACAGGTTTCTACGCGAGCAGTACTTC	CASSPDRFLREQYF
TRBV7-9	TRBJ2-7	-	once	TGTGCCAGCAGCTCACCGCGCCAGAGCTCCTACGAGCAGTACTTC	CASSSPRQSSYEQYF
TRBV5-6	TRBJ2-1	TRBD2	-	TGTGCCAGCAGCTCCCTTCTAGCGGCCTCCTACAATGAGCAGTTCTTC	CASSSLLAASYNEQFF
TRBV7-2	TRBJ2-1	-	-	TGTGCCAGCAGCCCTAGCTATGGGCAAAGCTCCTACAATGAGCAGTTCTTC	CASSPSYGQSSYNEQFF
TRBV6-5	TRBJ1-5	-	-	TGTGCCAGCAGTTACTCCCCAAAGGGTCAGCCCCAGCATTTT	CASSYSPKGQPQHF
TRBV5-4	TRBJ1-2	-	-	TGTGCCAGCAGCCCCGGCGGACAGCTACTCGCTAACTATGGCTACACCTTC	CASSPGGQLLANYGYTF
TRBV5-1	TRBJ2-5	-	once	TGCGCCAGCAGCTCAGGGGCGTTGCAAGAGACCCAGTACTTC	CASSSGALQETQYF
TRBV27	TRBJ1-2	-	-	TGTGCCAGCAGTTCTCCTTCCTCAATTGGTTATGGCTACACCTTC	CASSSPSSIGYGYTF
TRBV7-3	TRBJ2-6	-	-	TGTGCCAGCAGCTCGGGCAGGGTAACTGGGGCCAACGTCCTGACTTTC	CASSSGRVTGANVLTF
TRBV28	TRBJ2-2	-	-	TGTGCCAGCAGTTTCACAGGGAGAATTTTGTCCGGGGAGCTGTTTTTT	CASSFTGRILSGELFF